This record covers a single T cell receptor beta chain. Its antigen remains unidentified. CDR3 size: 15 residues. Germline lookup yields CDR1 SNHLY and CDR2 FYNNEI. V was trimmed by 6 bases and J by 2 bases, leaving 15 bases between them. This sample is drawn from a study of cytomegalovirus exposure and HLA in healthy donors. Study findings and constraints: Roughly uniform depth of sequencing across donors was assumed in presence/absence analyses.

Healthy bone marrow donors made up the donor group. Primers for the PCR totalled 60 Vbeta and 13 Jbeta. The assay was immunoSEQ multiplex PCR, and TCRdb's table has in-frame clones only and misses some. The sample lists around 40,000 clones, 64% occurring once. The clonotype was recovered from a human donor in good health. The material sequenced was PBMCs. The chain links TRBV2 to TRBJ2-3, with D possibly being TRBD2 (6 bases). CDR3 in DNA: TGTGCCAGCAGGAGAAGGGGACTCTACACAGATACGCAGTATTTT. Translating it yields CASRRRGLYTDTQYF.